This TCR beta chain stems from a study of blood T cells in healthy people across ages. Trimming stripped 5 bases from V and 13 bases from J, with 18 bases between. The CDR3 is made up of 13 amino acids. Extracted total RNA amounted to at least 5.5 micrograms for each sample. A second PCR, run for roughly 7 to 12 cycles, used a sample-barcoded 5' primer plus a J-beta primer mix. Each cDNA was tagged by a template-switch adaptor containing 12 random nucleotides. TCRdb recomputed calls from the 5' RACE reads with MiXCR, one row per CDR3 protein. The sample shows 750,000 to 950,000 distinct CDR3 sequences, around 29% of them seen only once. The data also belong to a second study, concerning T cells of mothers and their children. That report adds: Microchimeric T cell clones that persisted were not detected.

This receptor was identified in a woman aged 35 to 49 in good health. Sequencing was carried out using blood. V and J are TRBV12-3 or TRBV12-4 and TRBJ2-1; D perhaps matches TRBD2 (7 bases). This CDR3 reads CASSLRGAGEQFF. CDR3 in DNA: TGTGCCAGCAGTCTCCGGGGGGCGGGGGAACAGTTCTTC.